One and the same sample provided the 21 T cell receptor beta chains below, sequenced in a study of blood T cell repertoires in COVID-19. Using immunoSEQ multiplex PCR, the repertoire was profiled, and TCRdb retains in-frame clones only, with some absent. The sample lists 160,000 or so clones, around 90% occurring once. Sequencing used peripheral blood. The origin of the receptors is a man in his sixties with acute or convalescent COVID-19.

This chain uses TRBV7-2 with TRBJ1-1, with D possibly being TRBD1 (5 bases). The CDR3 has 14 residues. The germline gives CDR1 SGHTA, CDR2 FQGNSA. Trimming took off 1 base at V and 1 base at J, with 7 bases between the two ends. The DNA of the CDR3 is TGTGCCAGCAGCTTAGGCAGGGCGAACACTGAAGCTTTCTTT. Amino acids: CASSLGRANTEAFF.

CDR3 protein: CASSGGRGTEAFF. In nucleotides, the CDR3 is TGTGCCAGCAGTGGTGGTAGAGGCACTGAAGCTTTCTTT. The chain recombines TRBV7-2 with TRBJ1-1; no definite D call. V dropped 6 bases and J dropped 4 bases, with 12 bases sitting between them. The CDR3 spans 13 residues. CDR1 is SGHTA and CDR2 is FQGNSA in the germline V gene.

The rearrangement uses TRBV6-5 and TRBJ1-5; 7 bases match TRBD1. The CDR3 is 13 residues long. CDR1 and CDR2 (germline): MNHEY, SVGAGI. V shed 6 bases, J shed 4 bases, and the junction held 3 bases outside the gene matches. DNA of the CDR3: TGTGCCAGCAGGACAGGGCCAAATCAGCCCCAGCATTTT. Amino acids: CASRTGPNQPQHF.

This clone has only one observation. The chain uses TRBV5-1 and TRBJ1-3; no definite D call. Between the trimmed V and J ends, which lost 3 bases and 0 bases, there was a span of 10 bases. Germline V gives CDR1 SGHRS, CDR2 YFSETQ. CDR3 size: 15 residues. This CDR3 reads CASSSTGLSGNTIYF. The DNA of the CDR3 is TGCGCCAGCAGCTCGACCGGACTCTCTGGAAACACCATATATTTT. Full variable domain (remainder filled in from reference TRBV5-1 and TRBJ1-3): KAGVTQTPRYLIKTRGQQVTLSCSPISGHRSVSWYQQTPGQGLQFLFEYFSETQRNKGNFPGRFSGRQFSNSRSEMNVSTLELGDSALYLCASSSTGLSGNTIYFGEGSWLTVV.

Only one count was recorded for this clone. The CDR3 DNA follows: TGTGCCAGCAGCTGGGGGAAAACCCGGGACAGCGATGAAAAACTGTTTTTT. As protein: CASSWGKTRDSDEKLFF. V usage is TRBV7-9 and J usage is TRBJ1-4; 7 nucleotides match TRBD1. Germline CDR1 reads SEHNR; CDR2 reads FQNEAQ (reference sequence). The CDR3 length is 17 residues. Trimming at V came to 4 bases and at J to 6 bases, leaving 14 bases not matched to a gene.

The gene calls are TRBV19 and TRBJ1-3, with 7 bases lining up with TRBD1. V was pared by 5 bases and J by 4 bases, with 8 bases of the junction left unmatched. The CDR3 is 15 residues long. Germline V gives CDR1 LNHDA, CDR2 SQIVND (reference sequence). CDR3 amino acids: CASSATGDSGNTIYF. For the CDR3, the DNA is TGTGCCAGTAGTGCCACAGGGGATTCAGGAAACACCATATATTTT.

The V and J genes are TRBV5-1 and TRBJ2-7; 9 bases align to TRBD1. CDR1 and CDR2 (germline): SGHRS, YFSETQ. There are 14 residues in the CDR3. The V and J ends lost 4 bases and 1 base, in that order; junction bases with no gene match: 3. The CDR3 DNA follows: TGCGCCAGCAGCATCGGACAGGGGTCCTACGAGCAGTACTTC. Its translation: CASSIGQGSYEQYF.

The chain carries TRBV7-2 and TRBJ2-1, with 12 bases lining up with TRBD2. Trimming cost V 1 base and J 4 bases; bases outside gene matches: 8. CDR3 size: 18 residues. CDR1 SGHTA and CDR2 FQGNSA come from the germline V gene. CDR3 residues: CASSLVYLLAGGYNEQFF. CDR3 nucleotide sequence: TGTGCCAGCAGCTTAGTCTATCTACTAGCGGGGGGTTACAATGAGCAGTTCTTC.

The chain is built from TRBV4-3 and TRBJ1-4, with D unresolved. Trimming shortened V by 4 bases and J by 5 bases, and 11 bases separated the two germline ends. This CDR3 has 14 amino acids. Germline V gene lookup returns CDR1 LGHNA and CDR2 YSLEER. This CDR3 reads CASSRGVGNEKLFF. CDR3 DNA sequence: TGCGCCAGCAGCCGAGGAGTCGGGAATGAAAAACTGTTTTTT.

The chain recombines TRBV5-1 with TRBJ2-1, with D possibly matching TRBD1 (5 bases). This CDR3 is built from 16 residues. The V gene's germline CDR1 is SGHRS and CDR2 YFSETQ. The V end lost 0 bases, the J end lost 0 bases, and 10 bases lay between the germline ends. CDR3 region: CASSLEGLGSYNEQFF. Written as DNA, the CDR3 is TGCGCCAGCAGCTTGGAGGGGCTCGGCTCCTACAATGAGCAGTTCTTC.

The V and J genes are TRBV14 and TRBJ2-3, with 12 bases lining up with TRBD2. Germline CDR1 SGHDN, CDR2 FVKESK. There are 15 residues in the CDR3. Trimming took 6 bases from V and 0 from J; bases not matched to a gene: 1. The CDR3 loop reads CASSLAGGSTDTQYF. Here the CDR3 DNA reads TGTGCCAGCAGTCTAGCGGGGGGGAGCACAGATACGCAGTATTTT.

The V and J genes are TRBV18 and TRBJ1-2, with 7 bases aligning to TRBD1. The junction had 13 bases not matched to a gene; V was cut back by 4 bases and J by 8 bases. CDR1 is KGHSH, CDR2 LQKENI, per germline. The CDR3 contains 15 residues. The CDR3 DNA reads TGTGCCAGCTCACAAACCGACAGGGATGCCGGCGGCTACACCTTC. Translated, it gives CASSQTDRDAGGYTF.

CDR3 in DNA: TGTGCCAGCAGCTTATCTTTAGGGGGCGCGAATTCTTATGGAGCTTTCTTT. As protein: CASSLSLGGANSYGAFF. V gene TRBV5-4 combines with J gene TRBJ1-1; 7 bases match TRBD1. V was pared by 2 bases and J by 10 bases, with 20 bases of the junction left unmatched. Germline-derived CDR1 and CDR2 are SGHNT and YYREEE (reference sequence). The CDR3 is 17 residues long.

The chain has TRBV16 and TRBJ1-2; 9 bases are shared with TRBD1. CDR1 and CDR2 (germline): KGHSY, FQNENV. The CDR3 is made up of 13 amino acids. J gave up 5 bases and V 2 bases, and 0 bases lay outside the gene matches. The CDR3, as DNA: TGTGCCAGCAGCCAAGGACAGGGGTATGGCTACACCTTC. Amino acid sequence: CASSQGQGYGYTF.

The genes are TRBV11-2 and TRBJ2-7; TRBD1 matches 7 bases. This CDR3 is 16 amino acids long. V lost 5 bases, J lost 3 bases, and 13 bases stayed unmatched. The germline gives CDR1 SGHAT, CDR2 FQNNGV. The CDR3 loop is CASSPVGRQGDYEQYF. CDR3 nucleotides: TGTGCCAGCAGCCCCGTGGGGAGACAGGGTGACTACGAGCAGTACTTC.

This clone was seen at least ten times. This chain connects TRBV5-6 to TRBJ2-1, with TRBD1 identical over 9 bases. J was trimmed by 12 bases and V by 0 bases; bases with no gene match: 13. The length of the CDR3 is 16 residues. Germline V lookup: CDR1 SGHDT, CDR2 YYEEEE. CDR3 loop: CASSLGGTGKAGVQFF. Here the CDR3 DNA reads TGTGCCAGCAGCTTGGGGGGGACAGGGAAGGCAGGTGTGCAGTTCTTC.

The V gene is TRBV2, the J gene TRBJ2-5; TRBD2 matches at 7 bases. CDR1 is SNHLY and CDR2 is FYNNEI in the germline V gene. CDR3 length equals 17 residues. V lost 0 bases, J lost 5 bases, and 12 bases stayed unmatched. The CDR3 reads CASSEAGGSGRGETQYF. The CDR3 DNA reads TGTGCCAGCAGTGAAGCTGGCGGGAGCGGCCGAGGGGAGACCCAGTACTTC.

Only one count was recorded for this clone. The DNA for the CDR3 is TGTGCCACCAAGGAGGATCAGGGGGCTGGAAACACCATATATTTT. Its translation is CATKEDQGAGNTIYF. V usage is TRBV7-6 and J usage is TRBJ1-3; 7 bases align to TRBD1. Unmatched junction bases numbered 11, after V lost 10 bases and J lost 2 bases. Germline-derived CDR1 and CDR2 are SGHVS and FNYEAQ. The CDR3 contains 15 residues. The variable domain in full, with the rest retrieved from reference TRBV7-6 and TRBJ1-3, is GAGVSQSPRYKVTKRGQDVALRCDPISGHVSLYWYRQALGQGPEFLTYFNYEAQQDKSGLPNDRFSAERPEGSISTLTIQRTEQRDSAMYRCATKEDQGAGNTIYFGEGSWLTVV.

The chain couples TRBV18 to TRBJ1-3, with 7 bases that match TRBD1. The CDR3 contains 17 residues. V was clipped by 6 bases and J by 0 bases; unmatched bases: 11. From germline, CDR1 is KGHSH and CDR2 LQKENI. The CDR3 nucleotides read TGTGCCAGCTCCCCTAACAGGGGAGGCAACTCTGGAAACACCATATATTTT. This translates into CASSPNRGGNSGNTIYF.

The chain carries TRBV30 and TRBJ2-3; 9 bases line up with TRBD1. V lost 4 bases and J lost 4; bases outside the gene matches: 3. The CDR3 sequence is 13 residues long. CDR1 is GTSNPN and CDR2 is SVGIG in the germline V gene (reference sequence). CDR3 sequence (DNA): TGTGCCTGGAACCGACAGGGGGCAGATACGCAGTATTTT. It translates to CAWNRQGADTQYF.

The J gene is TRBJ1-5, the V gene TRBV19; 7 bases match TRBD1. Per the germline V gene, CDR1 is LNHDA and CDR2 is SQIVND (reference sequence). V trimming: 6 bases; J trimming: 3 bases; junction bases outside the gene matches: 5. The CDR3 runs 14 residues. CDR3 in amino acids: CASSETGLNQPQHF. The CDR3 nucleotides read TGTGCCAGTAGCGAGACAGGGCTCAATCAGCCCCAGCATTTT.